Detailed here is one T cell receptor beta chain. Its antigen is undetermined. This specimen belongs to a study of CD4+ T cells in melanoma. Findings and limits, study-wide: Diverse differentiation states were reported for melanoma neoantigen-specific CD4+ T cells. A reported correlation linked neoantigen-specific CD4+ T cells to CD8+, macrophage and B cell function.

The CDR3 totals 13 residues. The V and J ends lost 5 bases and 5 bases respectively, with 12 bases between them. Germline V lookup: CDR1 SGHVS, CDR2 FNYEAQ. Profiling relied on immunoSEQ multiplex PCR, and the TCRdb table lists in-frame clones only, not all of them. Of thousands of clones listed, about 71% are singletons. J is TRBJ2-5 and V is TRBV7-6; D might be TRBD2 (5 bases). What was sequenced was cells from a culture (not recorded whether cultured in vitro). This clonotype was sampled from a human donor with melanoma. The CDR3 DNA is TGTGCCAGCAGCATGACTAACTTGGAGACCCAGTACTTC. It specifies CASSMTNLETQYF.